The subject of this entry is one TCR beta chain. Its matching antigen is unknown. The CDR3 runs to 17 residues. The sample belongs to a study of OX40 agonist ivuxolimab in advanced cancers. Study-wide background: Patients assigned to dose escalation were diagnosed with hepatocellular carcinoma, melanoma, renal cell or head and neck cancer. Broader study findings: Not determined was the antigen specificity of the expanded peripheral T cells.

Only in-frame clones appear in the TCRdb table, and some are missing; sequencing was by immunoSEQ multiplex PCR. The data hold tens of thousands of clones, with roughly 90% observed a single time. Peripheral blood came from all dose cohorts at three timepoints. The sequence came from an adult with an advanced solid tumor such as melanoma, head and neck, liver or kidney cancer. The chain carries TRBV21-1 and TRBJ1-6. TRBV21-1 is listed as a pseudogene. This material consisted of CD4+ or CD8+ T cells sorted from blood, taken in a trial of the OX40 agonist ivuxolimab. For the CDR3, the DNA is TGTGCCAGCAGCAAATTGATCGGTTTCTCCTATAATTCACCCCTCCACTTT. Its translation: CASSKLIGFSYNSPLHF.